The rows below give T cell receptor beta chains drawn from one sample of a study of neoadjuvant anti-PD-1 for oral cavity cancer. Profiling relied on immunoSEQ multiplex PCR, and the TCRdb table lists in-frame clones only, not all of them. The sample has roughly 34,000 clones, 80% to 90% seen once. The specimen was PBMCs, collected before nivolumab (anti-PD-1) treatment. Receptors were obtained from a person aged 35-79 years with oral cavity squamous cell carcinoma. The CDR3 runs from the conserved cysteine through the conserved F or W. A D gene is named only where the DNA matches it firmly. Rows give clone size only sometimes, using once, few, many, or a class for an expanded clone.

V gene,J gene,CDR3 length,D gene,clone size,CDR3 protein,CDR3 DNA
TRBV18,TRBJ1-1,14,NA,NA,CAGNRVRLETEAFF,TGTGCCGGGAACAGGGTTAGGCTAGAAACTGAAGCTTTCTTT
TRBV7-2,TRBJ2-5,14,TRBD2,NA,CASSPGLAPETQYF,TGTGCCAGCAGCCCCGGACTAGCCCCAGAGACCCAGTACTTC
TRBV28,TRBJ2-5,11,NA,NA,CASSLLETQYF,TGTGCCAGCAGTTTACTAGAGACCCAGTACTTC
TRBV19,TRBJ1-6,17,NA,few,CASSIVLGGTYNSPLHF,TGTGCCAGTAGTATAGTCCTTGGTGGGACCTATAATTCACCCCTCCACTTT
TRBV2,TRBJ2-5,14,TRBD1,NA,CASSPWTGGETQYF,TGTGCCAGCAGTCCGTGGACAGGGGGGGAGACCCAGTACTTC
TRBV4-1,TRBJ2-5,15,NA,NA,CASSQAYRERETQYF,TGCGCCAGCAGCCAAGCGTACAGGGAAAGGGAGACCCAGTACTTC
TRBV11-2,TRBJ2-1,18,TRBD2,NA,CASSSGLAGLANYNEQFF,TGTGCCAGCAGCTCGGGACTAGCGGGGCTTGCTAACTACAATGAGCAGTTCTTC
TRBV18,TRBJ1-5,17,NA,NA,CASSPNTAAIGGRPQHF,TGTGCCAGCTCACCAAATACGGCGGCCATAGGGGGGCGGCCCCAGCATTTT
TRBV5-5,TRBJ2-5,13,NA,NA,CASSLGRIETQYF,TGTGCCAGCAGCTTAGGTCGGATAGAGACCCAGTACTTC
TRBV7-9,TRBJ1-2,14,NA,NA,CASSFPFEDYGYTF,TGTGCCAGCAGCTTTCCTTTTGAGGACTATGGCTACACCTTC
TRBV2,TRBJ1-6,17,NA,NA,CASSEESAGRSGSPLHF,TGTGCCAGCAGTGAAGAGTCGGCAGGACGCTCGGGTTCACCCCTCCACTTT
TRBV7-8,TRBJ1-6,16,NA,once,CASSLPEGGRGSPLHF,TGTGCCAGCAGCTTACCAGAGGGGGGGAGGGGTTCACCCCTCCACTTT
TRBV7-9,TRBJ2-5,15,TRBD1,once,CASSFRQGARETQYF,TGTGCCAGCAGCTTCAGACAGGGGGCACGGGAGACCCAGTACTTC
TRBV5-8,TRBJ1-5,12,NA,NA,CASSQRNQPQHF,TGTGCCAGCAGCCAGCGCAATCAGCCCCAGCATTTT
TRBV7-2,TRBJ2-1,15,NA,NA,CASSFQLTGYNEQFF,TGTGCCAGCAGCTTCCAGCTTACAGGGTACAATGAGCAGTTCTTC
TRBV7-3,TRBJ2-3,14,NA,NA,CASSLGTAGDTQYF,TGTGCCAGCAGCTTAGGGACGGCCGGAGATACGCAGTATTTT
TRBV11-2,TRBJ1-1,14,NA,NA,CASSLDDRNTEAFF,TGTGCCAGCAGCTTAGACGACAGGAACACTGAAGCTTTCTTT
TRBV28,TRBJ2-1,13,NA,NA,CASSLTGYNEQFF,TGTGCCAGCAGTTTAACAGGGTACAATGAGCAGTTCTTC
TRBV19,TRBJ1-2,15,TRBD1,NA,CASSTGQGSNYGYTF,TGTGCCAGTAGTACCGGACAGGGTTCGAACTATGGCTACACCTTC
TRBV15,TRBJ1-3,15,NA,NA,CATSRARGNGNTIYF,TGTGCCACCAGCAGAGCCCGGGGAAATGGAAACACCATATATTTT
TRBV5-5,TRBJ1-1,15,NA,NA,CASSWEGQMNTEAFF,TGTGCCAGCAGCTGGGAGGGACAAATGAACACTGAAGCTTTCTTT
TRBV9,TRBJ2-2,17,NA,NA,CASSVNRVSANTGELFF,TGTGCCAGCAGCGTAAACAGGGTATCGGCGAACACCGGGGAGCTGTTTTTT
TRBV19,TRBJ2-1,23,TRBD2,NA,CASSTTSRTSGGGIVRSYNEQFF,TGTGCCAGTAGTACCACTTCCAGGACTAGCGGGGGGGGTATAGTTAGGTCCTACAATGAGCAGTTCTTC
TRBV19,TRBJ1-1,14,NA,NA,CASRTRGKSAEAFF,TGTGCCAGTAGAACACGGGGCAAAAGTGCCGAAGCTTTCTTT
TRBV7-2,TRBJ2-1,15,NA,NA,CASSLSWGVNNEQFF,TGTGCCAGCAGCTTAAGCTGGGGGGTAAACAATGAGCAGTTCTTC
TRBV28,TRBJ2-6,14,NA,NA,CASMTQSRANVLTF,TGTGCCAGCATGACACAAAGTCGGGCCAACGTCCTGACTTTC
TRBV19,TRBJ2-7,14,NA,few,CASSLGDGSYEQYF,TGTGCCAGTAGTCTAGGGGACGGCTCCTACGAGCAGTACTTC
TRBV6-1,TRBJ2-2,13,NA,NA,CASNLEYTGELFF,TGTGCCAGCAATTTGGAGTACACCGGGGAGCTGTTTTTT
TRBV30,TRBJ1-1,11,NA,NA,CAWSVGAEAFF,TGTGCCTGGAGTGTAGGGGCCGAAGCTTTCTTT
TRBV11-2,TRBJ2-5,13,NA,NA,CASSRQFQETQYF,TGTGCCAGCAGCCGACAATTCCAAGAGACCCAGTACTTC
TRBV2,TRBJ2-5,14,TRBD1,NA,CASTTGTGVRTQYF,TGTGCCAGCACCACCGGGACAGGGGTCAGGACCCAGTACTTC
TRBV29-1,TRBJ2-5,13,TRBD2,NA,CSVDTGGGETQYF,TGCAGCGTTGACACGGGGGGAGGTGAGACCCAGTACTTC
TRBV9,TRBJ1-6,14,TRBD1,NA,CASSPTGGSSPLHF,TGTGCCAGCAGCCCAACAGGGGGCTCTTCACCCCTCCACTTT
TRBV2,TRBJ2-2,17,NA,NA,CASSETLGGFNTGELFF,TGTGCCAGCAGTGAAACCCTAGGCGGGTTTAACACCGGGGAGCTGTTTTTT
TRBV27,TRBJ2-7,12,NA,NA,CASSLRRGEQYF,TGTGCCAGCAGTTTAAGGAGGGGGGAGCAGTACTTC
TRBV7-3,TRBJ1-1,13,NA,NA,CASSQSGQGLAFF,TGTGCCAGCAGCCAATCTGGGCAGGGTCTAGCTTTCTTT
TRBV30,TRBJ1-1,13,NA,NA,CAWSVRRGAEAFF,TGTGCCTGGAGTGTTCGGAGGGGCGCTGAAGCTTTCTTT
TRBV28,TRBJ1-2,15,TRBD1,NA,CASGRLTGSNYGYTF,TGTGCCAGCGGACGATTGACAGGGAGCAACTATGGCTACACCTTC
TRBV7-2,TRBJ1-2,15,NA,NA,CASSSQGEGGGGYTF,TGTGCCAGCAGCTCGCAGGGCGAGGGGGGAGGTGGCTACACCTTC
TRBV4-1,TRBJ2-5,12,NA,NA,CASSQDRETQYF,TGCGCCAGCAGCCAAGATCGGGAGACCCAGTACTTC
TRBV5-4,TRBJ2-5,14,NA,few,CASSHGTVQETQYF,TGTGCCAGCAGCCATGGGACGGTACAAGAGACCCAGTACTTC
TRBV19,TRBJ2-5,14,NA,NA,CASSQNRGQETQYF,TGTGCCAGTAGCCAAAATCGCGGGCAAGAGACCCAGTACTTC